This T cell receptor (beta chain) was identified in a study of T-cell memory formation after mild COVID-19. Across the whole study: TCR clusters mostly belonged to single donors. Study-level points and caveats: Clones contracting day 15 to 85 were balanced CD4/CD8; later expanders leaned CD4+. Researchers found some responding clones in pre-infection memory, a sign that cross-reactive memory joined.

CDR3 length equals 16 residues. Germline CDR1 is MGHRA and CDR2 is YSYEKL. J lost 8 bases, V lost 6 bases, and 18 bases had no gene match. About this clonotype itself: Its matching antigen is unknown.

Each CDR3 protein is one row after TCRdb ran MiXCR on the 5' RACE reads. The sample records about 290,000 distinct CDR3 sequences, 15% to 20% being singletons. Material: PBMCs or a T cell subset sorted from them (not recorded which). V is TRBV4-1 and J is TRBJ1-2; 7 nucleotides match TRBD1. The sequence was obtained from a man in his late teens or twenties who had mild COVID-19 (a few samples of this study predate the infection). Cell type and time point are not known. The CDR3 is CASRRPGTDGIVGYTF. The CDR3 DNA follows: TGCGCCAGCAGGCGTCCAGGGACAGACGGCATAGTGGGCTACACCTTC.